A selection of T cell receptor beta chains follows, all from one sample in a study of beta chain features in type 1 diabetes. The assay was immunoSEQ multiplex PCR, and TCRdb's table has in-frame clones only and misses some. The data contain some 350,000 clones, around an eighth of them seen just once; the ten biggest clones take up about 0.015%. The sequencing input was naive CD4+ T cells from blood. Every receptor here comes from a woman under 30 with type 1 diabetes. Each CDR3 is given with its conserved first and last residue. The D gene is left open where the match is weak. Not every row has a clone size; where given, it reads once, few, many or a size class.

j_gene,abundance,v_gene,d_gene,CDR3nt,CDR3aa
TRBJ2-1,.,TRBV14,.,TGTGCCAGCAGCCAAGATCACAGACCGTCCTACAATGAGCAGTTCTTC,CASSQDHRPSYNEQFF
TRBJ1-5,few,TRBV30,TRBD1,TGTGCCTGGAGTCGAGGACAGGCCTTCAATCAGCCCCAGCATTTT,CAWSRGQAFNQPQHF
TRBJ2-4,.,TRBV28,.,TGTGCCAGCAGTCTCCACCACCGGGACAAAACAGTCCTAGCCAAAAACATTCAGTACTTC,CASSLHHRDKTVLAKNIQYF
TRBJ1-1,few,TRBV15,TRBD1,TGTGCCACCAGCAGGGACAGGGTTCTCACTGAAGCTTTCTTT,CATSRDRVLTEAFF
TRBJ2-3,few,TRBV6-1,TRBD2,TGTGCCAGCAGTGAAGTCGGCGGGAGGCCCACAGATACGCAGTATTTT,CASSEVGGRPTDTQYF
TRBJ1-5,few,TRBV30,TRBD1,TGTGCCTGGGGGACAGATACGTTAAATCAGCCCCAGCATTTT,CAWGTDTLNQPQHF
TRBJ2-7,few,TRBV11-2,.,TGTGCCAGCAGCCCAGGTTGGGGCCTCGAGCAGTACTTC,CASSPGWGLEQYF
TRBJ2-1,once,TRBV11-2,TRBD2,TGTGCCAGCAGGAGACTAGCGGCCCCCTACAATGAGCAGTTCTTC,CASRRLAAPYNEQFF
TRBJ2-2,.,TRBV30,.,TGTGCCCTCCGCTCCGGGACACTTACTACCGGGGAGCTGTTTTTT,CALRSGTLTTGELFF
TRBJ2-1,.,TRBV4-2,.,TGTGCCAGCAGCCAAGATCGCTGGAGGTTGGGAGTTAATGAGCAGTTCTTC,CASSQDRWRLGVNEQFF
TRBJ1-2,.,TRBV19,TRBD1,TGTGCCAGTACCGGGACAGCTTATGGCTACACCTTC,CASTGTAYGYTF
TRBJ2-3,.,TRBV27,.,TGTGCCAGCAGTTTACGGGAGTCAGATACGCAGTATTTT,CASSLRESDTQYF
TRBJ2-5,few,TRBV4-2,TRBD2,TGTGCCAGCAGCCCTGGGGTAGCGGGAGTGAAGACCCAGTACTTC,CASSPGVAGVKTQYF
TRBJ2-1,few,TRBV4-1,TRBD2,TGCGCCAGCAGCCAACCGGGACTAGCTGGGATGCATTATGAGCAGTTCTTC,CASSQPGLAGMHYEQFF
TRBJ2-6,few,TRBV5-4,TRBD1,TGTGCCAGCAGATATGGGACAGGGGGAACTGGGGCCAACGTCCTGACTTTC,CASRYGTGGTGANVLTF
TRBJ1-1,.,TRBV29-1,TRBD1,TGCAGCGTTAGAGTAGGGACAGGGATCGCTGAAGCTTTCTTT,CSVRVGTGIAEAFF
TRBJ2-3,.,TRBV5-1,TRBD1,TGCGCCAGCAGCTTGCAAGTGGGACAGGGGGGAGATACGCAGTATTTT,CASSLQVGQGGDTQYF